The 5 T cell receptor beta chains presented below share a single source sample, sequenced in a study of blood T cell repertoires in COVID-19. Clones were sequenced by immunoSEQ multiplex PCR, and TCRdb holds only the in-frame ones, with some missing. The table has around 200,000 clones, roughly nine tenths seen once. Sample: peripheral blood. These receptors were collected from a man aged 65 to 79 with active or convalescent COVID-19.

This clone was detected once. The genes are TRBV2 and TRBJ1-5; possibly TRBD1 for D (5 bases). CDR3 length: 14 amino acids. Germline CDR1 SNHLY, CDR2 FYNNEI. With 3 bases removed from V and 5 bases from J, the gap between germline ends came to 11 bases. DNA for the CDR3: TGTGCCAGCAGTGATTGGCAGGGTGATCAGCCCCAGCATTTT. Translated, it gives CASSDWQGDQPQHF.

V gene TRBV6-2 or TRBV6-3 combines with J gene TRBJ1-2; tentative D call: TRBD1 (6 bases). The CDR3 has 14 amino acids. Trimming shortened V by 3 bases and J by 4 bases, and 12 bases separated the two germline ends. Germline V lookup: CDR1 MNHEY, CDR2 SVGEGT. The CDR3 coding sequence is TGTGCCAGCAGTTATCGGCAGGGGTCCTATGGCTACACCTTC. This sequence encodes CASSYRQGSYGYTF.

This clone was picked up one time. The rearrangement joins TRBV7-2 to TRBJ1-3; possibly TRBD1 for D (5 bases). The V end was cut by 7 bases, the J end by 3 bases, with 10 bases between. Germline assignment: CDR1 SGHTA and CDR2 FQGNSA. The length of the CDR3 is 13 residues. CDR3 in amino acids: CASTEGDGNTIYF. CDR3 DNA sequence: TGTGCCAGCACCGAAGGGGATGGAAACACCATATATTTT.

The V gene is TRBV2, the J gene TRBJ2-5, with 10 bases that match TRBD2. From germline, CDR1 is SNHLY and CDR2 FYNNEI. CDR3 size: 14 residues. The CDR3 DNA reads TGTGCTGCCACTAGCGGGGTTCTAAGGGAGACCCAGTACTTC. It is translated as CAATSGVLRETQYF.

V gene TRBV7-9 combines with J gene TRBJ2-7; TRBD1 is a possible D gene (6 bases). The CDR3 is 14 residues long. The ends were cut back, 4 bases at V and 2 bases at J, with 12 bases in the middle. CDR1 is SEHNR, CDR2 FQNEAQ, per germline (reference sequence). The DNA of the CDR3 is TGTGCCAGCAGCTCGGGACAAGCTGCCTACGAGCAGTACTTC. Amino acids: CASSSGQAAYEQYF.